This T cell receptor beta chain originates from a study of OX40 agonist ivuxolimab in advanced cancers. For the study at large: Ivuxolimab, an antibody acting as an agonist of OX40 (CD134), was used to treat patients. Dose-escalation patients were diagnosed with hepatocellular carcinoma, melanoma, renal cell cancer or head and neck cancer. Age averaged 60 years (range roughly 23 to 80), and roughly 82% were male.

For this clone: What it recognizes is unknown.

This CDR3 is built from 10 residues. Trimming removed 6 bases from V and 15 bases from J; junction bases left unmatched: 3. Germline lookup yields CDR1 SQVTM and CDR2 ANQGSEA. Assay used: immunoSEQ multiplex PCR; TCRdb lists only in-frame clones, some missing. Counted here are 45,000 or so clones, more than 80% occurring once; the ten biggest clones make up about 16%. Overall study results and limits: With doses of 0.1 to 3.0 mg/kg, CD4+ and CD8+ blood T cells had undergone clonal expansion by week 6.

The genes are TRBV29-1 and TRBJ1-4; TRBD1 matches 11 bases. The sequences come from CD4+ or CD8+ T cells sorted from blood, collected in a trial of the OX40 agonist ivuxolimab. The receptor was derived from an adult with an advanced solid tumor such as melanoma, head and neck, liver or kidney cancer. The CDR3 region is CSVEGQGVFF. CDR3 DNA: TGCAGCGTCGAGGGACAGGGGGTGTTTTTT.